This T cell receptor beta chain was profiled in a study of blood T cell repertoires in COVID-19. The wider study: Sample material is recorded as cDNA or gDNA derived from T cells, B-cell-depleted T cells, or PBMCs.

Authors' methods: For nucleated cells, counts were estimated from reference gene primer amplification. The protocol was immunoSEQ multiplex PCR, while the TCRdb copy is restricted to in-frame clones and leaves out a portion. The V and J calls and clone size are taken from that table; D and trimming were inferred from the DNA. The table records over 150,000 clones, approximately 90% of them present only once. Those who participated ranged in age from about 18 to 89 years and resided in approximately 26 US areas. Cohort assignment relied on participant-reported clinical history. The CDR3 sequence is 15 residues long. Germline CDR1 GTSNPN, CDR2 SVGIG (reference sequence). With V trimmed by 1 base and J by 4 bases, 5 bases remained unmatched.

V is TRBV30 and J is TRBJ1-5, with 9 nucleotides matching TRBD1. The clonotype originates from a woman aged 30 to 39 who had recovered from COVID-19. Sequencing was carried out using PBMCs or T cells enriched from blood (not recorded which). The CDR3 sequence is CAWSGGTGPNQPQHF. The CDR3 region has the DNA TGTGCCTGGAGTGGGGGGACAGGGCCGAATCAGCCCCAGCATTTT.